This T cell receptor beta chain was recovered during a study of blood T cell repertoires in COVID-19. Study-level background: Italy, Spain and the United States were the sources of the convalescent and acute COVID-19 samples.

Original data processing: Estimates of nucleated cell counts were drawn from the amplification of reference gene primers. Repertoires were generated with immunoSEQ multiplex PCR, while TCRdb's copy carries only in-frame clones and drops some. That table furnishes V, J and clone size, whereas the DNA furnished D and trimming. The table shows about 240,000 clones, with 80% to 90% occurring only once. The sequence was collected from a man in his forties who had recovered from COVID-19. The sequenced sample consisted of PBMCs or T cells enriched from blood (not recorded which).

CDR3 sequence: CASSPAGGPNSPLHF. CDR3 DNA sequence: TGTGCCAGCAGCCCGGCGGGAGGGCCTAATTCACCCCTCCACTTT. The V call is TRBV7-3, the J call TRBJ1-6; no reliable D call. With 5 bases removed from V and 6 bases from J, the gap between germline ends came to 14 bases. The CDR3 runs to 15 residues. Germline lookup yields CDR1 SGHTA and CDR2 FQGTGA.